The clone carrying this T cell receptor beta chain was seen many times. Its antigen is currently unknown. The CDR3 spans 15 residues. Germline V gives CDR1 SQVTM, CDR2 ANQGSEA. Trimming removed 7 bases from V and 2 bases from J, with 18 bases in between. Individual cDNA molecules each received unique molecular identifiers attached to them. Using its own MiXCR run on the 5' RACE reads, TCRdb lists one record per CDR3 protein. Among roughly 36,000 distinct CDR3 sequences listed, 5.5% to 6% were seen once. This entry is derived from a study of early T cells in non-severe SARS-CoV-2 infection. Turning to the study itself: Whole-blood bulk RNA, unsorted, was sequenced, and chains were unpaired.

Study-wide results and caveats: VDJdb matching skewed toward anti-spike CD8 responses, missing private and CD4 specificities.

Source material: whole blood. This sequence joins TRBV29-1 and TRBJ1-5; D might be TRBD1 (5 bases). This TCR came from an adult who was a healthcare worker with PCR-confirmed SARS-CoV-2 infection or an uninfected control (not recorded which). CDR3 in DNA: TGCAGCGCGGGGGAAGGGGTTTTCGGCAATCAGCCCCAGCATTTT. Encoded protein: CSAGEGVFGNQPQHF.